The 30 T cell receptor beta chains listed next were all sequenced from one sample in a study of blood T cells in healthy people across ages. It was with a sample-barcoded 5' primer and a J-beta primer mix that a second PCR of roughly 6 to 12 cycles was run. Each CDR3 protein is one row after TCRdb ran MiXCR on the 5' RACE reads. Of 550,000 to 650,000 distinct CDR3 sequences in the sample, about 27% were seen once. Another study also made use of these data, one on T cells of mothers and their children.

The sequenced material came from blood. Receptor source: a boy under 10 years old in good health.

The table lists this clonotype with a few counts. This chain links TRBV6-6 with TRBJ1-2; no definite D call. Germline V CDR1 and CDR2: MNHNY, SVGAGI (reference sequence). The CDR3 totals 11 residues. The V gene lost 5 bases and the J gene lost 4 bases, with 5 bases spanning the gap. DNA for the CDR3: TGTGCCAGCAGTGAGACCTATGGCTACACCTTC. It codes for CASSETYGYTF.

The V and J genes are TRBV5-1 and TRBJ1-2; possibly TRBD1 for D (5 bases). The CDR3 runs to 13 residues. Germline lookup yields CDR1 SGHRS and CDR2 YFSETQ. V was pared by 2 bases and J by 4 bases, with 9 bases between. The CDR3 sequence is CASSFPGFYGYTF. The CDR3 DNA reads as TGCGCCAGCAGCTTTCCAGGGTTCTATGGCTACACCTTC. The complete variable domain, with remaining parts taken from reference TRBV5-1 and TRBJ1-2, reads KAGVTQTPRYLIKTRGQQVTLSCSPISGHRSVSWYQQTPGQGLQFLFEYFSETQRNKGNFPGRFSGRQFSNSRSEMNVSTLELGDSALYLCASSFPGFYGYTFGSGTRLTVV.

V and J are TRBV20-1 and TRBJ2-3, with TRBD1 identical over 9 bases. The germline V gene encodes CDR1 DFQATT and CDR2 SNEGSKA (reference sequence). With 1 base clipped from V and 2 bases from J, the junction kept 4 bases outside the gene matches. The CDR3 spans 15 residues. The CDR3: CSARGDRAPTDTQYF. The CDR3 DNA sequence: TGCAGTGCTAGAGGGGACAGGGCACCCACAGATACGCAGTATTTT.

This clonotype has a handful of counts. V and J are TRBV9 and TRBJ1-4; possibly TRBD1 for D (5 bases). V was clipped by 0 bases and J by 2 bases, with 8 bases between them. Germline V gives CDR1 SGDLS, CDR2 YYNGEE. CDR3 length: 15 residues. CDR3 nucleotide sequence: TGTGCCAGCAGCGTAGGGGGCACTACTAATGAAAAACTGTTTTTT. Its protein product is CASSVGGTTNEKLFF.

The sample holds a few counts of this clonotype. The rearrangement joins TRBV3-1 to TRBJ2-3; D ambiguous. The CDR3 consists of 12 residues. Germline values: CDR1 LGHDT, CDR2 YNNKEL (reference sequence). Trimming shortened V by 5 bases and J by 4 bases, and 7 bases separated the two germline ends. DNA for the CDR3: TGTGCCAGCAGCTTCGAAGCAGATACGCAGTATTTT. Amino acids: CASSFEADTQYF.

The chain recombines TRBV2 with TRBJ2-5, with TRBD2 matching 10 bases. The germline V gene has CDR1 SNHLY and CDR2 FYNNEI. Losses at the gene ends were 7 bases for V and 2 bases for J; bases not matched to a gene: 10. The CDR3 spans 16 residues. CDR3 DNA sequence: TGTGCCAGCATCCGGGGACCTAGCGGGGGTCAAGAGACCCAGTACTTC. Translating it yields CASIRGPSGGQETQYF.

The genes are TRBV29-1 and TRBJ2-6; D remains ambiguous. Germline loops: CDR1 SQVTM, CDR2 ANQGSEA. V dropped 4 bases and J dropped 0 bases, with 10 bases sitting between them. The CDR3 runs to 15 residues. CDR3 sequence: CSVVKNSSGANVLTF. CDR3 coding DNA: TGCAGCGTTGTCAAGAACAGCTCTGGGGCCAACGTCCTGACTTTC.

This clonotype was detected a few times. The genes are TRBV10-2 and TRBJ2-7; TRBD2 aligns across 7 bases. This CDR3 is 15 amino acids long. Germline CDR1 and CDR2: WSHSY and SAAADI. With V trimmed by 5 bases and J by 0 bases, 7 bases remained unmatched. This chain's CDR3 is CASSQRGGGSYEQYF. For the CDR3, the DNA is TGCGCCAGCAGTCAGCGGGGCGGCGGCTCCTACGAGCAGTACTTC.

The genes are TRBV7-9 and TRBJ2-5; 8 nucleotides match TRBD1. There are 14 residues in the CDR3. Germline CDR1 is SEHNR and CDR2 is FQNEAQ (reference sequence). The trim removed 5 bases at V and 13 bases at J, leaving 15 bases unmatched. CDR3 sequence (DNA): TGTGCCAGCAGCGAGAAACAGGGGGGCCACGAGCTGTACTTC. Amino acid sequence: CASSEKQGGHELYF.

The CDR3 loop reads CSASASGGNTGELFF. Here the CDR3 DNA reads TGCAGTGCTAGCGCTAGCGGGGGAAACACCGGGGAGCTGTTTTTT. This chain connects TRBV20-1 to TRBJ2-2, with 10 nucleotides matching TRBD2. Germline-derived CDR1 and CDR2 are DFQATT and SNEGSKA (reference sequence). This CDR3 region has 15 residues. The junction had 3 bases not matched to a gene; V was cut back by 3 bases and J by 2 bases.

The gene calls are TRBV27 and TRBJ1-1, with TRBD1 matching over 7 bases. V was pared by 0 bases and J by 12 bases, with 16 bases of the junction left unmatched. CDR1 is MNHEY, CDR2 SMNVEV, per germline (reference sequence). The CDR3 extends over 16 amino acids. DNA for the CDR3: TGTGCCAGCAGTTTATCAGGTCGGTTGGATGGGACAGCTTCTTTCTTT. Its protein is CASSLSGRLDGTASFF.

The rearrangement links TRBV20-1 to TRBJ1-6; TRBD1 aligns across 7 bases. J was trimmed by 16 bases and V by 4 bases; bases with no gene match: 7. CDR3 length equals 11 residues. Germline-derived CDR1 and CDR2 are DFQATT and SNEGSKA (reference sequence). The CDR3 DNA is TGCAGTGCTATTGGACAGGTTGAACTCCACTTT. Translation: CSAIGQVELHF.

V usage is TRBV7-9 and J usage is TRBJ2-1; 7 nucleotides align to TRBD2. With V trimmed by 1 base and J by 7 bases, 7 bases remained unmatched. Germline lookup yields CDR1 SEHNR and CDR2 FQNEAQ (reference sequence). The CDR3 has 15 residues. Written as DNA, the CDR3 is TGTGCCAGCAGCTTAGGGCGGGGGACGATGAATGAGCAGTTCTTC. It specifies CASSLGRGTMNEQFF.

This clonotype was seen repeatedly, ten times or more. The gene calls are TRBV5-1 and TRBJ2-3; D is unclear. The V end was cut by 4 bases, the J end by 3 bases, with 12 bases between. The CDR3 extends over 14 amino acids. From germline, CDR1 is SGHRS and CDR2 YFSETQ. CDR3 residues: CASSPGGRTDTQYF. DNA for the CDR3: TGCGCCAGCAGCCCGGGTGGCAGGACAGATACGCAGTATTTT.

In DNA, the CDR3 is TGTGCCAGCAGCTCCCTGGGGGCGGATACGCAGTATTTT. Amino acids: CASSSLGADTQYF. The chain combines TRBV12-3 or TRBV12-4 with TRBJ2-3; D possibly corresponds to TRBD1 (6 bases). The CDR3 runs 13 residues. Deletions cut 6 bases from V and 6 bases from J, with 13 bases between.

This clonotype showed up just a few times. This rearrangement joins TRBV7-9 to TRBJ2-7; no reliable D call. There are 16 residues in the CDR3. The V and J ends lost 5 bases and 0 bases respectively, with 17 bases between them. In germline, CDR1 is SEHNR, CDR2 FQNEAQ (reference sequence). CDR3 in DNA: TGTGCCAGCAGCCACCGGACGGATCAGAGCTCCTACGAGCAGTACTTC. Its protein product is CASSHRTDQSSYEQYF.

The chain employs TRBV6-2 or TRBV6-3 and TRBJ2-3; no reliable D call. V lost 1 base and J lost 0, with 5 bases in between. Germline lookup yields CDR1 MNHEY and CDR2 SVGEGT. This CDR3 spans 14 amino acids. The CDR3 region is CASSYFVSTDTQYF. The DNA for the CDR3 is TGTGCCAGCAGTTACTTTGTGAGCACAGATACGCAGTATTTT.

The rearrangement joins TRBV9 to TRBJ2-1; weak D call: TRBD2 (6 bases). CDR1 is SGDLS and CDR2 is YYNGEE in the germline V gene. The CDR3 is 16 residues long. The V end lost 2 bases, the J end lost 7 bases, and 19 bases lay between the germline ends. The chain's CDR3 is CASSVIGGTPGNEQFF. CDR3 nucleotides: TGTGCCAGCAGCGTTATCGGCGGGACCCCCGGTAATGAGCAGTTCTTC.

The rearrangement joins TRBV3-1 to TRBJ2-1; 7 nucleotides align to TRBD2. The CDR3 loop spans 14 amino acids. Unmatched junction bases numbered 4, after V lost 1 base and J lost 7 bases. The V gene's germline CDR1 is LGHDT and CDR2 YNNKEL (reference sequence). In nucleotides, the CDR3 is TGTGCCAGCAGCCAAGGCGGGAGCTCAAATGAGCAGTTCTTC. The encoded protein is CASSQGGSSNEQFF.

In its sample, this clonotype was seen a few times. V and J are TRBV6-1 and TRBJ2-1, with 11 bases lining up with TRBD2. The CDR3 consists of 15 residues. The V segment lost 8 bases and the J segment 7 bases; nucleotides outside the gene matches: 10. Germline-derived CDR1 and CDR2 are MNHNS and SASEGT. The chain's CDR3 is CASGQTSGTTNEQFF. CDR3 sequence (DNA): TGTGCCAGCGGGCAGACTAGCGGGACCACAAATGAGCAGTTCTTC.

The gene calls are TRBV10-2 and TRBJ2-7; D unclear. Germline V gives CDR1 WSHSY, CDR2 SAAADI. Deletions cut 3 bases from V and 6 bases from J, with 6 bases between. The CDR3 extends over 11 amino acids. CDR3 sequence (DNA): TGCGCCAGCAGTGATACGGCCGAGCAGTACTTC. Protein product: CASSDTAEQYF.

The J gene is TRBJ1-2, the V gene TRBV30, with a weak D call TRBD1 (5 bases). The CDR3 covers 14 residues. Germline CDR1 and CDR2: GTSNPN and SVGIG (reference sequence). V was trimmed by 0 bases and J by 6 bases, leaving 14 bases between them. CDR3 in amino acids: CAWSVHPGRDGYTF. CDR3 DNA: TGTGCCTGGAGTGTACACCCAGGGAGGGATGGCTACACCTTC.

This clonotype was detected a few times. The V gene is TRBV7-2, the J gene TRBJ2-7, with 7 bases aligning to TRBD2. The CDR3 is 14 amino acids. With V trimmed by 0 bases and J by 5 bases, 4 bases remained unmatched. Germline CDR1 SGHTA, CDR2 FQGNSA. CDR3 coding DNA: TGTGCCAGCAGCTTAGCGGGCGGGAGCCACGAGCAGTACTTC. It yields the protein CASSLAGGSHEQYF.

This clonotype was observed a handful of times. The chain carries TRBV4-1 and TRBJ1-2; 9 nucleotides agree with TRBD1. From germline, CDR1 is MGHRA and CDR2 YSYEKL. The CDR3 totals 16 residues. V shed 2 bases, J shed 6 bases, and the junction held 10 bases outside the gene matches. DNA of the CDR3: TGCGCCAGCAGCCAACCAAAGGACAGGGGAGGCAATGGCTACACCTTC. This encodes CASSQPKDRGGNGYTF.

This rearrangement joins TRBV10-3 to TRBJ1-1; the D gene is possibly TRBD1 (5 bases). Germline-derived CDR1 and CDR2 are ENHRY and SYGVKD. CDR3 length equals 14 residues. The CDR3 coding sequence is TGTGTCGTCAGTGACGACAGTAGGAACACTGAAGCTTTCTTT. This encodes CVVSDDSRNTEAFF.

The chain uses TRBV19 and TRBJ1-1, with D perhaps matching TRBD1 (5 bases). The V gene's germline CDR1 is LNHDA and CDR2 SQIVND (reference sequence). This CDR3 is built from 12 residues. Trimming left V 10 bases short and J 1 base short, with 10 bases between. This CDR3 is CATGRGNTEAFF. CDR3 DNA: TGTGCCACCGGGAGGGGGAACACTGAAGCTTTCTTT.

This clonotype was seen only once. A clone one base away is much larger, so this may be a read error. Since no conserved phenylalanine or tryptophan closes the CDR3, a read error is the likely cause. The genes are TRBV12-3 or TRBV12-4 and TRBJ1-1; weak D call: TRBD1 (5 bases). V lost 4 bases to trimming and J lost 1 base, with 10 bases between them. This CDR3 contains 14 residues. CDR3 in amino acids: CASSSTETNTEAFI. The CDR3, as DNA: TGTGCCAGCAGTTCGACAGAGACGAACACTGAAGCTTTCATT.

J is TRBJ2-3 and V is TRBV3-1; the match to TRBD2 covers 13 bases. The CDR3 is 19 amino acids. Germline assignment: CDR1 LGHDT and CDR2 YNNKEL (reference sequence). The J segment lost 3 bases and the V segment lost 3 bases, leaving 12 bases of the junction unmatched. CDR3 DNA sequence: TGTGCCAGCAGCCACCAAGGTACTAGCGGGGGGGCCACAACAGATACGCAGTATTTT. Translated, it gives CASSHQGTSGGATTDTQYF.

The V and J genes are TRBV20-1 and TRBJ2-7, with 8 bases identical to TRBD2. Germline V lookup: CDR1 DFQATT, CDR2 SNEGSKA (reference sequence). The CDR3 covers 15 residues. After removal of 0 bases from V and 4 bases from J, the junction contained 8 bases not matched to a gene. CDR3 in DNA: TGCAGTGCTAGAGAGTCGGGAGGGCCACGGTACGAGCAGTACTTC. Amino acids: CSARESGGPRYEQYF.

The chain uses TRBV12-3 or TRBV12-4 and TRBJ2-1; D may be TRBD1 (6 bases). The end of the DNA fits TRBJ2-5 better, so the J call may be wrong. The CDR3 extends over 15 amino acids. CDR3: CASSSRTAIQETQYF. The CDR3 DNA sequence: TGTGCCAGCAGTTCCCGGACAGCTATACAAGAGACCCAGTACTTC.